The clone carrying this T cell receptor beta chain was recorded at least ten times. Unique molecular identifiers were used to barcode this TCRbeta library. TCRdb ran MiXCR on the PCR reads and lists one entry per CDR3 protein. The data hold 230,000 or so distinct CDR3 sequences, with approximately 9.7% observed a single time. These data are taken from a study of T-cell reconstitution after alpha-beta-depleted transplantation in children. With V trimmed by 0 bases and J by 1 base, 11 bases remained unmatched. Germline assignment: CDR1 SGHAT and CDR2 FQDESV (reference sequence). The CDR3 has 18 residues.

The TCR originated in a human donor who donated a stem cell graft to a child with SCID. Here the sequenced sample was PBMCs from the stem cell graft donor, taken from the stem cell graft. The V call is TRBV11-1, the J call TRBJ1-1, with 7 bases identical to TRBD1. CDR3 nucleotides: TGTGCCAGCAGCTTAGCCTCGATACTACAGGGGACGAACACTGAAGCTTTCTTT. Amino acid sequence: CASSLASILQGTNTEAFF.